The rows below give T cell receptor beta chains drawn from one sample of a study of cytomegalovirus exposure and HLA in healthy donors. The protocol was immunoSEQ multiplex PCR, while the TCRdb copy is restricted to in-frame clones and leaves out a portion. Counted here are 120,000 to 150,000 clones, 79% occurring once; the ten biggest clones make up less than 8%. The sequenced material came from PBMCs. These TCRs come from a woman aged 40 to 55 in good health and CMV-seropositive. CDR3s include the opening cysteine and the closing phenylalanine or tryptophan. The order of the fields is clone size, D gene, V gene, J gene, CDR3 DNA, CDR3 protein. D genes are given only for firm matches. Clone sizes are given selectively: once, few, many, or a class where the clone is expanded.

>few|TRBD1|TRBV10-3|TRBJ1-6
TGTGCCATCAGTGAGGGACAGGGGAGGGCTTCACCCCTCCACTTT
CAISEGQGRASPLHF
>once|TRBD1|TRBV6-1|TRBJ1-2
TGTGCCAGGAAGGAAGACAGGGTAAATGGCTACACCTTC
CARKEDRVNGYTF
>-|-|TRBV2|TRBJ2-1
TGTGCCAGCAGTGAAAGGGGCGATACGTACAATGAGCAGTTCTTC
CASSERGDTYNEQFF
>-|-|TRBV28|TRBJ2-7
TGTGCCAGCAGTTTAACTACGCGTACCTACGAGCAGTACTTC
CASSLTTRTYEQYF
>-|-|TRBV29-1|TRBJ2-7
TGCAGCGTGCGATTACTAGCTGGGGCTAGCGCATACTTC
CSVRLLAGASAYF
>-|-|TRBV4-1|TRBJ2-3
TGCGCCAGCAGCCAAGGTTATGGAGGAGATACGCAGTATTTT
CASSQGYGGDTQYF
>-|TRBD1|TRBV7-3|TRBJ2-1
TGTGCCAGCAGCGGACAGGGGGGTGAGCAGTTCTTC
CASSGQGGEQFF
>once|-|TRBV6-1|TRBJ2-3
TGTGCCAGCAGTGATAAAGTCGGCAGGGCCACAGATACGCAGTATTTT
CASSDKVGRATDTQYF
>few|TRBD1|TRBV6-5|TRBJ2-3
TGTGCCAGCAGACAGGGGGATACGCAGTATTTT
CASRQGDTQYF
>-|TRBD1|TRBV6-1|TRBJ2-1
TGTGCCAGCACCCGACAGGGGGCTGGTGAGCAGTTCTTC
CASTRQGAGEQFF
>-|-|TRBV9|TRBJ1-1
TGTGCCAGCAGCGTAGCTGGCCAGGGGACTGAAGCTTTCTTT
CASSVAGQGTEAFF
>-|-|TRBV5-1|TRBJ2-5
TGTGCCAGCAGAAACCAGGACAAAGAGACCCAGTACTTC
CASRNQDKETQYF
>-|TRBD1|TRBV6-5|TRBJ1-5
TGTGCCAGCAGTGACGCAGGGGGCGGGCAGCCCCAGCATTTT
CASSDAGGGQPQHF
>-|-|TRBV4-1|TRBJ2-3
TGCGCCAGCAGCCAGCTGGGACTGAACACAGATACGCAGTATTTT
CASSQLGLNTDTQYF
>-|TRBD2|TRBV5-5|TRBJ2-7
TGTGCCAGCAGCAGACCTGGGACTAGCGCCTACGAGCAGTACTTC
CASSRPGTSAYEQYF
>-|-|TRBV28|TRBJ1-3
TGTGCCAGCAGCCAACCCGGGGGGAACACCATATATTTT
CASSQPGGNTIYF
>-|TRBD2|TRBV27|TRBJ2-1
TGTGCCAGCAGGAGGGAGCCAGCGGGGGAGCAGTTCTTC
CASRREPAGEQFF
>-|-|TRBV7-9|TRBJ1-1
TGTGCCAGCAGCTTAGTTCCAAACACTGAAGCTTTCTTT
CASSLVPNTEAFF
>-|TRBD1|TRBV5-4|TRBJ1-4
TGTGCCAGCAGCTTGGCCGGGACAGGGCTAGACGAAAAACTGTTTTTT
CASSLAGTGLDEKLFF
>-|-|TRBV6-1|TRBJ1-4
TGTGCCAGCTTAGGACTTAGTAATGAAAAACTGTTTTTT
CASLGLSNEKLFF
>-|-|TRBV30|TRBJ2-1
TGTGCCTGGGGACATGCCAATGGCAATGAGCAGTTCTTC
CAWGHANGNEQFF
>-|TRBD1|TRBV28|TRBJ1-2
TGTGCCAGCACCTCCTCGACAGGGGACGGGGGTGGCTACACCTTC
CASTSSTGDGGGYTF
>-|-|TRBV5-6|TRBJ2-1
TGTGCCAGCAGCCCACTGGACACATTAACCTACAATGAGCAGTTCTTC
CASSPLDTLTYNEQFF
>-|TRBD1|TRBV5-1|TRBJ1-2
TGCGCCAGCAGCAACGGACAGGGGGAAAATAACTATGGCTACACCTTC
CASSNGQGENNYGYTF
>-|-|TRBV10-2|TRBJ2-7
TGCGCCAGCAGTGTTGGGGGCCAGTTCTACGAGCAGTACTTC
CASSVGGQFYEQYF
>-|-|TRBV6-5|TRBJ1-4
TGTGCCAGCAGTTACTCGCGCTCAACTAATGAAAAACTGTTTTTT
CASSYSRSTNEKLFF
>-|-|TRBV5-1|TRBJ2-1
TGCGCCAGCAGCTTGGTTTCTCGGTCCTACAATGAGCAGTTCTTC
CASSLVSRSYNEQFF
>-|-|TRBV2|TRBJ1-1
TGTGCCAGCAGTGAACAGGGTATGAACACTGAAGCTTTCTTT
CASSEQGMNTEAFF
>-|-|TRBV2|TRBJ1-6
TGTGCCAGCACCAAGGACAGTAGGTCACCCCTCCACTTT
CASTKDSRSPLHF
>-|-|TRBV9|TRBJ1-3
TGTGCCAGCAGCGCTTCGGGAAACACCATATATTTT
CASSASGNTIYF
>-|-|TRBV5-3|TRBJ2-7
TGTGCCAGAAGCCATCCGGCGGTGGGGGGTTCCAGCTACGAGCAGTACTTC
CARSHPAVGGSSYEQYF
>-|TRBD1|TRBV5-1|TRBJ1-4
TGCGCCAGCAGCCCCGGACAGGGTGGCGATGAAAAACTGTTTTTT
CASSPGQGGDEKLFF
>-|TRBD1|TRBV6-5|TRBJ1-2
TGTGCCAGCAGATTACAGGGGGTTATCGGCTACACCTTC
CASRLQGVIGYTF
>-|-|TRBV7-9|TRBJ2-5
TGTGCCAGCAGCTTAGGTGGGGGGGCCCAAGAGACCCAGTACTTC
CASSLGGGAQETQYF
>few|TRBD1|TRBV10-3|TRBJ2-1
TGTGCCATCAGTGGCCAGACTTCAGGACAGGGGGAGTTCAATGAGCAGTTCTTC
CAISGQTSGQGEFNEQFF
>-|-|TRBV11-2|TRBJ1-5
TGTGCCAGCAGCCCCCTTTATAGCAATAAGCCCCAGCATTTT
CASSPLYSNKPQHF
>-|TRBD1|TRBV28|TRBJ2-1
TGTGCCAGCAGTTTACCAGGGGGACCCTACAATGAGCAGTTCTTC
CASSLPGGPYNEQFF
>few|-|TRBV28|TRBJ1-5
TGTGCCAGCAGCAAAACCGGGACATATCCGAATCAGCCCCAGCATTTT
CASSKTGTYPNQPQHF
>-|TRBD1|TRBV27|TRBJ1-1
TGTGCCAGCAGGACAGGGGGGGCTGACGCTTTCTTT
CASRTGGADAFF
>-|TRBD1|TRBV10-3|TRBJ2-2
TGTGCCATCAAACCGGGACAGGGTCCCGGGGAGCTGTTTTTT
CAIKPGQGPGELFF
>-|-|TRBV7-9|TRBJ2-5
TGTGCCGTAGAGGGCGAGGCGGAGACCCAGTACTTC
CAVEGEAETQYF
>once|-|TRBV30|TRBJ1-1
TGTGCCTGGAGCCGGTTTGGACTACCAAACACTGAAGCTTTCTTT
CAWSRFGLPNTEAFF
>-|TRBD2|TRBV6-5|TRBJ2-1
TGTGCCAGCAGCCACCCCCTAGCGGCCGAGCAGTTCTTC
CASSHPLAAEQFF
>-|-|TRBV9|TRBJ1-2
TGTGCCAGCAGCGTAGCTGTTAGAGGGCTCCCCGCGGGTGGCTACACCTTC
CASSVAVRGLPAGGYTF
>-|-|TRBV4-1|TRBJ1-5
TGCGCCAGCAGCCAATGGGAGGTCAATCAGCCCCAGCATTTT
CASSQWEVNQPQHF
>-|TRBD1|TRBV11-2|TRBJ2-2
TGTGCCAGCAGGAAGGGGGACAGGTTGTCCGGGGAGCTGTTTTTT
CASRKGDRLSGELFF
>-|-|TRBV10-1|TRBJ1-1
TGCGCCAGCAGTGAGTCCCCAGGTCCTCTAGCCAAAGCTTTCTTT
CASSESPGPLAKAFF